Listed below are T cell receptor beta chains from one sample, sequenced in a study of blood T cell repertoires in COVID-19. Method: immunoSEQ multiplex PCR; TCRdb's copy keeps in-frame clones and lacks some. The sample has 95,000 to 110,000 clones, 75% to 95% seen once; the top ten hold 1% to 1.5%. Sequenced: peripheral blood. The receptors derive from a woman in her twenties or thirties with acute or convalescent COVID-19. CDR3s leave out the opening cysteine and the closing phenylalanine or tryptophan. Each record gives: J gene, V gene, CDR3 protein.

j_gene: TRBJ2-5
v_gene: TRBV27
CDR3aa: ASRRNLQETQY

j_gene: TRBJ2-6
v_gene: TRBV7-9
CDR3aa: ASSRDRGRIISGANVLT

j_gene: TRBJ2-2
v_gene: TRBV3-1/TRBV3-2
CDR3aa: ASSPPQGITGELF

j_gene: TRBJ1-2
v_gene: TRBV2
CDR3aa: ASSLERATVAGYT

j_gene: TRBJ2-1
v_gene: TRBV10-3
CDR3aa: AIRPGANEQF

j_gene: TRBJ2-7
v_gene: TRBV3-1/TRBV3-2
CDR3aa: ASSQGGYEQY

j_gene: TRBJ1-2
v_gene: TRBV9
CDR3aa: ASNPMPQDSRGYT

j_gene: TRBJ2-3
v_gene: TRBV7-6
CDR3aa: ASSLGQRLAAYTDTQY

j_gene: TRBJ2-7
v_gene: TRBV11-2
CDR3aa: ASSLGQGVIYEQY

j_gene: TRBJ2-1
v_gene: TRBV6-7
CDR3aa: ASSCGPCSYNEQF

j_gene: TRBJ1-2
v_gene: TRBV29-1
CDR3aa: SVDRTGLGYT

j_gene: TRBJ1-2
v_gene: TRBV7-2
CDR3aa: ASSSSTGGLGGYT

j_gene: TRBJ1-1
v_gene: TRBV19
CDR3aa: ASSIWPNTEAF

j_gene: TRBJ2-7
v_gene: TRBV29-1
CDR3aa: SALAASYEQY

j_gene: TRBJ2-4
v_gene: TRBV28
CDR3aa: ASSWAGGYSIQY